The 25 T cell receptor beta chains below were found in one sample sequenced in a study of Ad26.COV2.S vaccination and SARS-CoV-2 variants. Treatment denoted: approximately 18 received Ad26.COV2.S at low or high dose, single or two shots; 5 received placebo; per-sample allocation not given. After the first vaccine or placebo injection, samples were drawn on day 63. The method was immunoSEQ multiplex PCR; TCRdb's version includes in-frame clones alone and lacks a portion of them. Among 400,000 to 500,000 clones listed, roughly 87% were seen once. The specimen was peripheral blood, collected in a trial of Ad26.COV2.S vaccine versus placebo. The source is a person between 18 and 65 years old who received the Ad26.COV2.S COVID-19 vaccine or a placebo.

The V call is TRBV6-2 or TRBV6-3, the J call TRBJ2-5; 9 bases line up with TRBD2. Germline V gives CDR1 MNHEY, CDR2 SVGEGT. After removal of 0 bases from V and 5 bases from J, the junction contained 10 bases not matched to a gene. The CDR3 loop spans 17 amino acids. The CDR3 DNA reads TGTGCCAGCAGTTACTCCCCGGGCGGGAGGGCCGACGAGACCCAGTACTTC. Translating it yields CASSYSPGGRADETQYF.

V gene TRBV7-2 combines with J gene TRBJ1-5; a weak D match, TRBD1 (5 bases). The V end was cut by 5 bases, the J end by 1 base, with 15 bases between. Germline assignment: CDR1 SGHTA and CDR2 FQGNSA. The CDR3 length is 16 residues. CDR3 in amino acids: CASSKYGGVSNQPQHF. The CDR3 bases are TGTGCCAGCAGCAAGTACGGGGGGGTGAGCAATCAGCCCCAGCATTTT.

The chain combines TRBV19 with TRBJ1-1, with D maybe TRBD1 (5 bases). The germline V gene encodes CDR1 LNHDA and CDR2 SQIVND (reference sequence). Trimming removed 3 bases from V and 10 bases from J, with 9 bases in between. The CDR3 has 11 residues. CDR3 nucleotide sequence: TGTGCCAGTAGTATGGGGGGGGGAGCTTTCTTT. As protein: CASSMGGGAFF.

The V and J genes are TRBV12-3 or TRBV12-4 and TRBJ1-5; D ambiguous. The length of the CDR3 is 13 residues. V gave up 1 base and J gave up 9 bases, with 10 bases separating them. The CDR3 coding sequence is TGTGCCAGCAGTTTAGTAATAGGAGGGCCCCAGCATTTT. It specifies CASSLVIGGPQHF.

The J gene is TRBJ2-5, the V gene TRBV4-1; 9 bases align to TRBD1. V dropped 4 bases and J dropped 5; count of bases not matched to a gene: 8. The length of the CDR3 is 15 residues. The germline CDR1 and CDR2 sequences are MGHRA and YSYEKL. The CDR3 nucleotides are TGCGCCAGCAGCCGACAGGACAGGGGCGGGGAGACCCAGTACTTC. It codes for CASSRQDRGGETQYF.

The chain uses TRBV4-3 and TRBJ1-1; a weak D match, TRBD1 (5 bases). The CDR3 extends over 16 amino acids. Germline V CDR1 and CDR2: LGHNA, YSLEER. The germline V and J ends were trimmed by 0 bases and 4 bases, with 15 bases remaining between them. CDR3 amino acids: CASSQDYRQGRTEAFF. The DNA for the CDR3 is TGCGCCAGCAGCCAAGACTATCGGCAGGGTCGCACTGAAGCTTTCTTT.

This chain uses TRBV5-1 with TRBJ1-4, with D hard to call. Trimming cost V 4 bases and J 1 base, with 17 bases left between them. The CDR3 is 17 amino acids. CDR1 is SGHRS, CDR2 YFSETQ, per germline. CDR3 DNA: TGCGCCAGCAGCCGCCCCCCGCTCGAAGGAACTAATGAAAAACTGTTTTTT. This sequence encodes CASSRPPLEGTNEKLFF.

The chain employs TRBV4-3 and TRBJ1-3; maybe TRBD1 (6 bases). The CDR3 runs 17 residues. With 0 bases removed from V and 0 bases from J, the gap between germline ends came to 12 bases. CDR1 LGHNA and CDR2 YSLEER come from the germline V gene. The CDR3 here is CASSQDRADSSGNTIYF. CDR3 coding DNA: TGCGCCAGCAGCCAAGATCGAGCGGACAGCTCTGGAAACACCATATATTTT.

CDR3 DNA sequence: TGTGCCAGCAGCCAGATCCCCGAGAACACTGAAGCTTTCTTT. As protein: CASSQIPENTEAFF. The chain employs TRBV14 and TRBJ1-1; unclear D gene. The CDR3 covers 14 residues. The germline V gene has CDR1 SGHDN and CDR2 FVKESK. The V and J ends lost 3 bases and 1 base respectively, with 9 bases between them.

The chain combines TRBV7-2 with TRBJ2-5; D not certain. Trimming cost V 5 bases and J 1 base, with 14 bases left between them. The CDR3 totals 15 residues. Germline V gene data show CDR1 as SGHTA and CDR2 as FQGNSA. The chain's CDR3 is CASSQMWWSQETQYF. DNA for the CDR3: TGTGCCAGCAGCCAAATGTGGTGGTCCCAAGAGACCCAGTACTTC.

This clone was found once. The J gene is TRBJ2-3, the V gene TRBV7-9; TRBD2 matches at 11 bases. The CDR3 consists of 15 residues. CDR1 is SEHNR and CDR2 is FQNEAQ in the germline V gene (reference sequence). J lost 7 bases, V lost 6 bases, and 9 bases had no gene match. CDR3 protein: CASRSSGGALNTQYF. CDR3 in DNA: TGTGCCAGCAGAAGTAGCGGGGGGGCGTTAAATACGCAGTATTTT.

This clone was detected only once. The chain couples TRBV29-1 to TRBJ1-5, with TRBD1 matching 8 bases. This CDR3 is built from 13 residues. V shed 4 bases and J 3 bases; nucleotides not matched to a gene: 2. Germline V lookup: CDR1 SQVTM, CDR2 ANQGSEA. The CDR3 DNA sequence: TGCAGCGTTGCAGGGGGCTACAATCAGCCCCAGCATTTT. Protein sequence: CSVAGGYNQPQHF.

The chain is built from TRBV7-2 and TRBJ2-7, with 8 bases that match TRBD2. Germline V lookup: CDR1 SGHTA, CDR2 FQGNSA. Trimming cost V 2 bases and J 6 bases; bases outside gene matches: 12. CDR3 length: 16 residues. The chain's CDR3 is CASSLSGGGLFPEQYF. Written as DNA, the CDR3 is TGTGCCAGCAGCTTAAGTGGCGGGGGGCTCTTCCCCGAGCAGTACTTC. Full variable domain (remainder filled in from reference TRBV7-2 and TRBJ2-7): GAGVSQSPSNKVTEKGKDVELRCDPISGHTALYWYRQSLGQGLEFLIYFQGNSAPDKSGLPSDRFSAERTGGSVSTLTIQRTQQEDSAVYLCASSLSGGGLFPEQYFGPGTRLTVT.

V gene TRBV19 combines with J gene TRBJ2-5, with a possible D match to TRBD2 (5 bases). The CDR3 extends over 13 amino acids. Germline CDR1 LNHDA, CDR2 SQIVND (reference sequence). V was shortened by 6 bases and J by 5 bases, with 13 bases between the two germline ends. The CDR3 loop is CASREHAGETQYF. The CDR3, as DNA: TGTGCCAGTAGGGAGCACGCGGGCGAGACCCAGTACTTC. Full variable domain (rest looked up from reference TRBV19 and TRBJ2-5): DGGITQSPKYLFRKEGQNVTLSCEQNLNHDAMYWYRQDPGQGLRLIYYSQIVNDFQKGDIAEGYSVSREKKESFPLTVTSAQKNPTAFYLCASREHAGETQYFGPGTRLLVL.

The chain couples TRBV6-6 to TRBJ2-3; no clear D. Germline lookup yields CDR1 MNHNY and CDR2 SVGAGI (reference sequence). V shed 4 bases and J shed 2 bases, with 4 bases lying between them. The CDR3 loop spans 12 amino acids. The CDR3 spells CASSSYTDTQYF. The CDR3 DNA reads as TGTGCCAGCAGTTCTTACACAGATACGCAGTATTTT.

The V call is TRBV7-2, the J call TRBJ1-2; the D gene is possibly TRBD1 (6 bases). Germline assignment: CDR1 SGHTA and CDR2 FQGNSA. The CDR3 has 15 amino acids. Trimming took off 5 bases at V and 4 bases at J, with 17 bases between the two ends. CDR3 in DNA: TGTGCCAGCAGCCACCCCCCAGGGGCGGCCTATGGCTACACCTTC. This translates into CASSHPPGAAYGYTF.

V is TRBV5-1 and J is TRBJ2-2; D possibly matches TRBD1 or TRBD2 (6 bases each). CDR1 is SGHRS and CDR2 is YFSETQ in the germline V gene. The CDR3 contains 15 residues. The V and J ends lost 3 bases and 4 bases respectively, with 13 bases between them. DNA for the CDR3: TGCGCCAGCAGCTCACAGGGAGGAAGCACCGGGGAGCTGTTTTTT. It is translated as CASSSQGGSTGELFF. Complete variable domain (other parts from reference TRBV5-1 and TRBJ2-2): KAGVTQTPRYLIKTRGQQVTLSCSPISGHRSVSWYQQTPGQGLQFLFEYFSETQRNKGNFPGRFSGRQFSNSRSEMNVSTLELGDSALYLCASSSQGGSTGELFFGEGSRLTVL.

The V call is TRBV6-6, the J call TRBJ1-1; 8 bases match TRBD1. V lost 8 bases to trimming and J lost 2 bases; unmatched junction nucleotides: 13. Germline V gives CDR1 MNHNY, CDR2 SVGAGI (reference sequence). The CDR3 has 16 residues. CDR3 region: CASRHVRTGLNTEAFF. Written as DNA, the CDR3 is TGTGCCAGCCGCCACGTTAGGACAGGGTTAAACACTGAAGCTTTCTTT.

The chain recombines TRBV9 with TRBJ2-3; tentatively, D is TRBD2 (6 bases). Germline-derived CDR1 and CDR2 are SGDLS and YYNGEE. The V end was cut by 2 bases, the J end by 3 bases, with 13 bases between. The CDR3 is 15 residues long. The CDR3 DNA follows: TGTGCCAGCAGCGTGACTCCTGGAGGGACAGATACGCAGTATTTT. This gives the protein CASSVTPGGTDTQYF.

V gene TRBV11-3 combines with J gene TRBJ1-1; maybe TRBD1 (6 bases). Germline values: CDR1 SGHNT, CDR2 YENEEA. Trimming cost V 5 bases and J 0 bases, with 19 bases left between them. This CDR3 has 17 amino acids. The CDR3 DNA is TGTGCCAGCAGCCCCGGGGGGGCGCGGATACTGAACACTGAAGCTTTCTTT. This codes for CASSPGGARILNTEAFF. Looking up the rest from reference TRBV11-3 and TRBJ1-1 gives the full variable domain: EAGVVQSPRYKIIEKKQPVAFWCNPISGHNTLYWYLQNLGQGPELLIRYENEEAVDDSQLPKDRFSAERLKGVDSTLKIQPAELGDSAVYLCASSPGGARILNTEAFFGQGTRLTVV.

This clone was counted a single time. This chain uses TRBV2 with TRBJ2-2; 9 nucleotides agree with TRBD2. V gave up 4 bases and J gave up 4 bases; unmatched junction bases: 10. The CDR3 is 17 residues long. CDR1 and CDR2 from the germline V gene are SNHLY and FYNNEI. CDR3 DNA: TGTGCCAGCAGTGTTGGGGGCGCGGGGGGGCGCACCGGGGAGCTGTTTTTT. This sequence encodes CASSVGGAGGRTGELFF.

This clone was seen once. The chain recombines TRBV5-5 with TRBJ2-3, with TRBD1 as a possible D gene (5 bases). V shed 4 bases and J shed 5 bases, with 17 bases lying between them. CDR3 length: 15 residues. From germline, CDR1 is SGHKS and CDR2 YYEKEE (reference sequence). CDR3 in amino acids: CASSPVGWGVDTQYF. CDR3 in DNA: TGTGCCAGCAGCCCCGTGGGGTGGGGCGTAGATACGCAGTATTTT.

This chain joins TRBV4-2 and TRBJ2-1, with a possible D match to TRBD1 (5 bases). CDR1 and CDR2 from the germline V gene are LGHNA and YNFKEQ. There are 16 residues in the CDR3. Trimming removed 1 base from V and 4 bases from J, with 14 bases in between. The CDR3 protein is CASSQAETSGYNEQFF. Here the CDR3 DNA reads TGTGCCAGCAGCCAAGCGGAGACCTCAGGGTACAATGAGCAGTTCTTC.

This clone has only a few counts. CDR3 sequence: CASSSAWGTEAFF. CDR3 bases: TGTGCCAGCAGCTCCGCTTGGGGCACTGAAGCTTTCTTT. The genes are TRBV7-2 and TRBJ1-1; D not resolved. The V gene lost 4 bases and the J gene lost 4 bases, with 10 bases spanning the gap. The CDR3 covers 13 residues. CDR1 SGHTA and CDR2 FQGNSA come from the germline V gene.

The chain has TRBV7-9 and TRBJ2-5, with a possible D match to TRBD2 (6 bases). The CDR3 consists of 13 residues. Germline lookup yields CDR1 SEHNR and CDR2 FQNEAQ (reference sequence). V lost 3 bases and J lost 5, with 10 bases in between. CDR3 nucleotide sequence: TGTGCCAGCAGCTTGGAGGGTTCGGAGACCCAGTACTTC. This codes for CASSLEGSETQYF.